The next 24 T cell receptor beta chains were all read from a single sample in a study of cytomegalovirus exposure and HLA in healthy donors. Primers: 60 Vbeta forward and 13 Jbeta reverse. The repertoire was sequenced with immunoSEQ multiplex PCR; TCRdb's copy has only in-frame clones and lacks some. This repertoire comprises about 140,000 clones; its ten largest clones make up less than 3.5%. Sequenced material: PBMCs. These receptors were obtained from a man aged 35-49 years in good health and CMV-seronegative.

The chain carries TRBV5-4 and TRBJ2-7, with TRBD1 identical over 7 bases. Per the germline V gene, CDR1 is SGHNT and CDR2 is YYREEE (reference sequence). The V and J ends lost 3 bases and 4 bases, in that order; junction bases with no gene match: 1. The CDR3 contains 12 residues. The CDR3 DNA is TGTGCCAGCAGCTCACAGGGGTACGAGCAGTACTTC. Translating it yields CASSSQGYEQYF.

The rearrangement uses TRBV28 and TRBJ2-7; D not resolved. V was trimmed by 3 bases and J by 3 bases, leaving 18 bases between them. The CDR3 runs 16 residues. Looked up from germline, CDR1 is MDHEN and CDR2 is SYDVKM. The CDR3 region has the DNA TGTGCCAGCAGTTTCAACAGACGGATTAATTACTACGAGCAGTACTTC. Protein sequence: CASSFNRRINYYEQYF.

The CDR3 nucleotides read TGTGCCAGCAGCCCGAGGACAGGGGGCCCGGAGACCCAGTACTTC. This translates into CASSPRTGGPETQYF. The chain has TRBV7-3 and TRBJ2-5, with TRBD1 matching over 11 bases. The CDR3 runs 15 residues. In germline, CDR1 is SGHTA, CDR2 FQGTGA. V was clipped by 5 bases and J by 5 bases; unmatched bases: 7.

The chain couples TRBV27 to TRBJ2-3, with 7 bases matching TRBD1. This CDR3 has 15 residues. The V gene end was trimmed by 7 bases and the J gene end by 4 bases; junction bases not matched to a gene: 11. Germline V gene data show CDR1 as MNHEY and CDR2 as SMNVEV (reference sequence). CDR3 in amino acids: CASIPLSGGPDTQYF. The CDR3 DNA follows: TGTGCCAGCATACCCCTTTCAGGGGGTCCAGATACGCAGTATTTT.

The chain links TRBV10-3 to TRBJ2-1; 14 bases are a match to TRBD2. This CDR3 has 19 residues. Germline lookup yields CDR1 ENHRY and CDR2 SYGVKD. The V segment lost 0 bases and the J segment 4 bases; nucleotides outside the gene matches: 8. In nucleotides, the CDR3 is TGTGCCATCAGTGAGTCCATCCGGACTAGCGGGGGGATTTACAATGAGCAGTTCTTC. It codes for CAISESIRTSGGIYNEQFF.

V gene TRBV7-2 combines with J gene TRBJ1-2; the D gene is possibly TRBD1 (6 bases). The V and J ends lost 7 bases and 5 bases respectively, with 14 bases between them. Germline CDR1 reads SGHTA; CDR2 reads FQGNSA. This CDR3 has 13 amino acids. The CDR3 is CASNVRGWYGYTF. DNA for the CDR3: TGTGCCAGCAATGTCAGGGGTTGGTATGGCTACACCTTC.

The genes are TRBV2 and TRBJ2-7; TRBD2 might be the D (5 bases). This CDR3 has 13 amino acids. The germline gives CDR1 SNHLY, CDR2 FYNNEI. With 4 bases removed from V and 3 bases from J, the gap between germline ends came to 10 bases. The CDR3 nucleotides read TGTGCCAGCAGTGCGGGGTTGAACTACGAGCAGTACTTC. This codes for CASSAGLNYEQYF.

This chain connects TRBV7-9 to TRBJ1-1; D not resolved. V gave up 1 base and J gave up 1 base, with 16 bases separating them. The CDR3 totals 17 residues. Germline V lookup: CDR1 SEHNR, CDR2 FQNEAQ (reference sequence). The DNA of the CDR3 is TGTGCCAGCAGCTTAGGAGGGTCCATCCACCGGAACACTGAAGCTTTCTTT. Translating it yields CASSLGGSIHRNTEAFF.

The V gene is TRBV6-1, the J gene TRBJ2-7; D possibly corresponds to TRBD1 (6 bases). Germline V CDR1 and CDR2: MNHNS, SASEGT. Trimming cost V 2 bases and J 0 bases, with 8 bases left between them. The CDR3 consists of 14 residues. The CDR3 is CASSEWDTSYEQYF. CDR3 sequence (DNA): TGTGCCAGCAGTGAATGGGACACCTCCTACGAGCAGTACTTC.

This rearrangement joins TRBV7-7 to TRBJ2-2, with D tentatively TRBD2 (6 bases). The CDR3 totals 14 residues. Trimming stripped 1 base from V and 6 bases from J, with 9 bases between. Per the germline V gene, CDR1 is SSHAT and CDR2 is FNYEAQ (reference sequence). The CDR3: CASSLDGGAGELFF. For the CDR3, the DNA is TGTGCCAGCAGCTTAGACGGGGGTGCCGGGGAGCTGTTTTTT.

The chain is built from TRBV5-4 and TRBJ2-7; the match to TRBD2 covers 9 bases. The CDR3 length is 16 residues. The J segment lost 0 bases and the V segment lost 3 bases, leaving 7 bases of the junction unmatched. The germline gives CDR1 SGHNT, CDR2 YYREEE (reference sequence). This CDR3 reads CASSSSAGGASYEQYF. The CDR3 bases are TGTGCCAGCAGCTCCTCAGCGGGGGGAGCCTCCTACGAGCAGTACTTC.

This chain joins TRBV2 and TRBJ1-6; D not certain. Germline V CDR1 and CDR2: SNHLY, FYNNEI. The length of the CDR3 is 16 residues. Trimming removed 7 bases from V and 0 bases from J, with 13 bases in between. The CDR3 coding sequence is TGTGCCAGCACCCCCGGGGAGAGCTCCTATAATTCACCCCTCCACTTT. Amino acid sequence: CASTPGESSYNSPLHF.

This chain links TRBV7-9 with TRBJ1-2, with unresolved D. Trimming removed 2 bases at V and 6 bases at J, with 10 bases between. The germline V gene has CDR1 SEHNR and CDR2 FQNEAQ (reference sequence). This CDR3 contains 13 residues. The CDR3 region has the DNA TGTGCCAGCAGCTTACCGGGTGTGAATGGCTACACCTTC. Protein product: CASSLPGVNGYTF.

This chain connects TRBV5-1 to TRBJ2-7; 8 bases line up with TRBD1. J gave up 3 bases and V 5 bases, and 10 bases lay outside the gene matches. This CDR3 has 15 amino acids. From germline, CDR1 is SGHRS and CDR2 YFSETQ. The CDR3 DNA reads TGCGCCAGCAGTTCCGAACAGACAGGGGACTACGAGCAGTACTTC. Translated: CASSSEQTGDYEQYF.

The V and J genes are TRBV5-6 and TRBJ2-2; 12 positions match TRBD1. V shed 2 bases, J shed 7 bases, and the junction held 6 bases outside the gene matches. Looked up from germline, CDR1 is SGHDT and CDR2 is YYEEEE. The CDR3 runs 16 residues. CDR3 sequence: CASSLPGTGGIGELFF. In DNA form, the CDR3 reads TGTGCCAGCAGCTTACCCGGGACAGGGGGCATCGGGGAGCTGTTTTTT.

The chain employs TRBV18 and TRBJ1-2, with a tentative D call TRBD1 (5 bases). CDR1 and CDR2 from the germline V gene are KGHSH and LQKENI. V lost 1 base and J lost 0, with 9 bases in between. CDR3 length equals 15 residues. The CDR3 region has the DNA TGTGCCAGCTCACCACAGGGGCCCACTAACTATGGCTACACCTTC. Protein sequence: CASSPQGPTNYGYTF.

This sequence joins TRBV27 and TRBJ1-5; no firm D call. The length of the CDR3 is 15 residues. Germline assignment: CDR1 MNHEY and CDR2 SMNVEV (reference sequence). The V end was cut by 3 bases, the J end by 5 bases, with 14 bases between. CDR3 sequence: CASSLGSEDYQPQHF. Here the CDR3 DNA reads TGTGCCAGCAGTTTGGGGAGTGAAGACTATCAGCCCCAGCATTTT.

The chain is built from TRBV6-1 and TRBJ1-1; 9 bases agree with TRBD1. V lost 3 bases, J lost 6 bases, and 14 bases stayed unmatched. The CDR3 is 17 amino acids. Germline loops: CDR1 MNHNS, CDR2 SASEGT. The CDR3 loop is CASSELIRGQGPPEAFF. CDR3 nucleotide sequence: TGTGCCAGCAGTGAGCTAATCCGGGGACAGGGTCCCCCTGAAGCTTTCTTT.

This chain joins TRBV5-6 and TRBJ2-7; D is undetermined. The germline V gene encodes CDR1 SGHDT and CDR2 YYEEEE. The CDR3 sequence is 12 residues long. V lost 5 bases to trimming and J lost 6 bases, with 12 bases between them. The CDR3: CASSFMSSEQYF. The CDR3 region has the DNA TGTGCCAGCAGTTTTATGAGTTCCGAGCAGTACTTC.

The gene calls are TRBV7-2 and TRBJ2-1; tentatively, D is TRBD1 (6 bases). This CDR3 contains 14 residues. CDR1 SGHTA and CDR2 FQGNSA come from the germline V gene. Trimming shortened V by 5 bases and J by 5 bases, and 13 bases separated the two germline ends. The CDR3 sequence is CASSPRTVNNEQFF. The CDR3 coding sequence is TGTGCCAGCAGCCCTCGGACAGTAAACAATGAGCAGTTCTTC.

V usage is TRBV6-5 and J usage is TRBJ1-2, with a possible D match to TRBD1 (5 bases). CDR1 and CDR2 (germline): MNHEY, SVGAGI. V lost 2 bases and J lost 4, with 11 bases in between. The CDR3 covers 14 residues. The CDR3 sequence: CASSYSDRSYGYTF. Here the CDR3 DNA reads TGTGCCAGCAGTTACAGTGACAGATCCTATGGCTACACCTTC.

The chain couples TRBV25-1 to TRBJ1-4; 10 positions agree with TRBD1. V gave up 5 bases and J gave up 8 bases; unmatched junction bases: 5. The CDR3 runs to 14 residues. The germline V gene encodes CDR1 MGHDK and CDR2 SYGVNS. The CDR3 bases are TGTGCCAGCAGTCGGACAGGGGGATCCGAAAAACTGTTTTTT. This translates into CASSRTGGSEKLFF.

The rearrangement links TRBV4-3 to TRBJ1-6; D might be TRBD1 (6 bases). This CDR3 is built from 17 residues. V lost 0 bases and J lost 1, with 10 bases in between. The V gene's germline CDR1 is LGHNA and CDR2 YSLEER. The CDR3 spells CASSQDGGASYNSPLHF. DNA for the CDR3: TGCGCCAGCAGCCAAGATGGGGGCGCATCCTATAATTCACCCCTCCACTTT.

The J gene is TRBJ2-7, the V gene TRBV7-2, with D perhaps TRBD2 (5 bases). Germline CDR1 SGHTA, CDR2 FQGNSA. The CDR3 length is 12 residues. V gave up 4 bases and J gave up 6 bases, with 10 bases separating them. The CDR3 DNA reads as TGTGCCAGCAGCTCAAACCGGGGCGAGCAGTACTTC. It yields the protein CASSSNRGEQYF.